These T cell receptor beta chains were read from a single sample in a study of cytomegalovirus exposure and HLA in healthy donors. Sequencing used immunoSEQ multiplex PCR; TCRdb keeps in-frame clones, though not all of them. This sample yields about 200,000 clones, of which around 80% are seen a single time; 3.8% belongs to the top ten. Sequencing was performed on PBMCs. These receptors all stem from a male donor in good health and CMV-seronegative. Both conserved end residues are part of each CDR3. D genes are given only for firm matches. A row's size may be missing; if present it is once, few, many or a size class.

CDR3aa: CASSLGLAGSYNEQFF
CDR3nt: TGTGCCAGCAGCTTAGGGCTAGCGGGTTCCTACAATGAGCAGTTCTTC
d_gene: TRBD2
j_gene: TRBJ2-1
abundance: once
v_gene: TRBV11-3

CDR3aa: CASSLGAVAYEQYF
CDR3nt: TGTGCCAGCAGTTTAGGAGCAGTGGCCTACGAGCAGTACTTC
d_gene: NA
j_gene: TRBJ2-7
abundance: NA
v_gene: TRBV28

CDR3aa: CASIYTLTGGTEAFF
CDR3nt: TGTGCCAGTATCTACACCTTGACAGGCGGCACTGAAGCTTTCTTT
d_gene: NA
j_gene: TRBJ1-1
abundance: NA
v_gene: TRBV6-1

CDR3aa: CASSQHRTTNTEAFF
CDR3nt: TGCGCCAGCAGCCAACACAGGACCACGAACACTGAAGCTTTCTTT
d_gene: NA
j_gene: TRBJ1-1
abundance: NA
v_gene: TRBV5-1

CDR3aa: CASSNLAGVSYNEQFF
CDR3nt: TGCGCCAGCAGCAATTTAGCGGGAGTGAGCTACAATGAGCAGTTCTTC
d_gene: TRBD2
j_gene: TRBJ2-1
abundance: NA
v_gene: TRBV5-1

CDR3aa: CASSPRQAADNEKLFF
CDR3nt: TGTGCCAGCTCACCCAGGCAGGCAGCGGATAATGAAAAACTGTTTTTT
d_gene: NA
j_gene: TRBJ1-4
abundance: NA
v_gene: TRBV18

CDR3aa: CASSYGSSYNEQFF
CDR3nt: TGCGCCAGCAGCTACGGGAGCTCCTACAATGAGCAGTTCTTC
d_gene: NA
j_gene: TRBJ2-1
abundance: NA
v_gene: TRBV5-1

CDR3aa: CASRTGHSYEQYF
CDR3nt: TGTGCCAGCCGAACAGGGCACTCCTACGAGCAGTACTTC
d_gene: NA
j_gene: TRBJ2-7
abundance: NA
v_gene: TRBV27

CDR3aa: CASTPGGGSTDTQYF
CDR3nt: TGTGCCAGCACTCCAGGGGGCGGGAGCACAGATACGCAGTATTTT
d_gene: TRBD1
j_gene: TRBJ2-3
abundance: NA
v_gene: TRBV5-4

CDR3aa: CASSTLDSGTDTQYF
CDR3nt: TGTGCCAGCAGTACTTTGGACAGCGGCACAGATACGCAGTATTTT
d_gene: NA
j_gene: TRBJ2-3
abundance: NA
v_gene: TRBV27

CDR3aa: CASSPTSGQETQYF
CDR3nt: TGCGCCAGCAGCCCGACTAGCGGTCAAGAGACCCAGTACTTC
d_gene: TRBD2
j_gene: TRBJ2-5
abundance: once
v_gene: TRBV5-1

CDR3aa: CASSRAAGVGEQYF
CDR3nt: TGTGCCAGCAGCCGGGCAGCGGGAGTAGGGGAGCAGTACTTC
d_gene: TRBD2
j_gene: TRBJ2-7
abundance: NA
v_gene: TRBV9

CDR3aa: CASSPQGGRPHEQFF
CDR3nt: TGTGCCAGCAGCCCCCAAGGCGGGAGGCCCCATGAGCAGTTCTTC
d_gene: TRBD2
j_gene: TRBJ2-1
abundance: NA
v_gene: TRBV6-6

CDR3aa: CASKGAGEKLFF
CDR3nt: TGTGCCAGCAAGGGGGCAGGGGAAAAACTGTTTTTT
d_gene: TRBD1
j_gene: TRBJ1-4
abundance: few
v_gene: TRBV28

CDR3aa: CASAGGTFYEQYF
CDR3nt: TGTGCCAGCGCGGGGGGGACTTTCTACGAGCAGTACTTC
d_gene: TRBD2
j_gene: TRBJ2-7
abundance: NA
v_gene: TRBV6-5

CDR3aa: CSSSLVGSPYEQYF
CDR3nt: TGTTCCAGCAGCTTAGTTGGCTCACCCTACGAGCAGTACTTC
d_gene: NA
j_gene: TRBJ2-7
abundance: NA
v_gene: TRBV7-9

CDR3aa: CASSLRQAANYGYTF
CDR3nt: TGTGCCAGCAGTTTAAGACAGGCCGCTAACTATGGCTACACCTTC
d_gene: NA
j_gene: TRBJ1-2
abundance: NA
v_gene: TRBV27

CDR3aa: CASSQPRGLTDTQYF
CDR3nt: TGTGCCAGCAGCCAGCCCAGGGGGCTCACAGATACGCAGTATTTT
d_gene: TRBD1
j_gene: TRBJ2-3
abundance: NA
v_gene: TRBV4-2

CDR3aa: CASSFAQLQYF
CDR3nt: TGTGCCAGCAGCTTTGCACAGCTTCAGTACTTC
d_gene: NA
j_gene: TRBJ2-4
abundance: NA
v_gene: TRBV7-9

CDR3aa: CASSQDGGGSYEQYF
CDR3nt: TGTGCCAGCAGCCAAGACGGCGGGGGCTCCTACGAGCAGTACTTC
d_gene: TRBD2
j_gene: TRBJ2-7
abundance: NA
v_gene: TRBV14

CDR3aa: CASSYSSNRERGYTF
CDR3nt: TGTGCCAGCAGTTACTCGAGCAACAGGGAACGTGGCTACACCTTC
d_gene: NA
j_gene: TRBJ1-2
abundance: NA
v_gene: TRBV6-6

CDR3aa: CASSFGQINQPQHF
CDR3nt: TGTGCCAGCAGCTTCGGACAGATCAATCAGCCCCAGCATTTT
d_gene: NA
j_gene: TRBJ1-5
abundance: NA
v_gene: TRBV5-6

CDR3aa: CASSYEGVYGYTF
CDR3nt: TGTGCCAGCAGTTACGAAGGGGTCTATGGCTACACCTTC
d_gene: NA
j_gene: TRBJ1-2
abundance: few
v_gene: TRBV6-5

CDR3aa: CASSYAGRGNEQFF
CDR3nt: TGTGCCAGCAGTTACGCGGGACGCGGCAATGAGCAGTTCTTC
d_gene: NA
j_gene: TRBJ2-1
abundance: NA
v_gene: TRBV6-5

CDR3aa: CASRAGTSGSYEQYF
CDR3nt: TGTGCCAGCAGAGCCGGGACTAGCGGGAGTTACGAGCAGTACTTC
d_gene: TRBD2
j_gene: TRBJ2-7
abundance: NA
v_gene: TRBV2

CDR3aa: CASSNWQGGAREQYF
CDR3nt: TGTGCCAGCAGCAATTGGCAGGGTGGGGCTCGGGAGCAGTACTTC
d_gene: NA
j_gene: TRBJ2-7
abundance: NA
v_gene: TRBV21-1

CDR3aa: CATAQGYTGELFF
CDR3nt: TGTGCTACCGCCCAGGGGTACACCGGGGAGCTGTTTTTT
d_gene: NA
j_gene: TRBJ2-2
abundance: NA
v_gene: TRBV9

CDR3aa: CASSYFGPGAQHF
CDR3nt: TGTGCCAGCAGTTATTTTGGACCGGGGGCCCAGCATTTT
d_gene: NA
j_gene: TRBJ1-5
abundance: once
v_gene: TRBV6-6

CDR3aa: CASSLRLAGATGELFF
CDR3nt: TGTGCCAGCAGCTTGAGGCTAGCGGGAGCCACCGGGGAGCTGTTTTTT
d_gene: TRBD2
j_gene: TRBJ2-2
abundance: NA
v_gene: TRBV5-4

CDR3aa: CASSLSGLAQPHEQYF
CDR3nt: TGTGCCAGCAGTTTATCCGGACTAGCGCAACCCCACGAGCAGTACTTC
d_gene: TRBD2
j_gene: TRBJ2-7
abundance: NA
v_gene: TRBV28

CDR3aa: CASSLQGGNTEAFF
CDR3nt: TGCGCCAGCAGCTTGCAGGGGGGGAACACTGAAGCTTTCTTT
d_gene: TRBD1
j_gene: TRBJ1-1
abundance: NA
v_gene: TRBV5-1

CDR3aa: CASSSGLAETYEQYF
CDR3nt: TGCGCCAGCAGCTCGGGACTAGCGGAGACCTACGAGCAGTACTTC
d_gene: TRBD2
j_gene: TRBJ2-7
abundance: NA
v_gene: TRBV5-1

CDR3aa: CASSIGSGREKGQFF
CDR3nt: TGTGCCAGTAGTATAGGTAGCGGGAGGGAAAAAGGGCAGTTCTTC
d_gene: TRBD2
j_gene: TRBJ2-1
abundance: NA
v_gene: TRBV19

CDR3aa: CASSLGLLAVDYEQYF
CDR3nt: TGCGCCAGCAGCTTGGGTCTACTAGCGGTTGACTACGAGCAGTACTTC
d_gene: TRBD2
j_gene: TRBJ2-7
abundance: few
v_gene: TRBV5-1

CDR3aa: CASSKRGDWYEQYF
CDR3nt: TGTGCCAGTAGTAAAAGAGGGGACTGGTACGAGCAGTACTTC
d_gene: NA
j_gene: TRBJ2-7
abundance: NA
v_gene: TRBV19

CDR3aa: CASTSSGASNQPQHF
CDR3nt: TGTGCCAGCACCTCCTCAGGGGCTAGCAATCAGCCCCAGCATTTT
d_gene: NA
j_gene: TRBJ1-5
abundance: NA
v_gene: TRBV7-9

CDR3aa: CASTDRGGTYGYTF
CDR3nt: TGTGCCAGCACAGACAGGGGGGGGACCTATGGCTACACCTTC
d_gene: TRBD1
j_gene: TRBJ1-2
abundance: NA
v_gene: TRBV27

CDR3aa: CASSLGQGYGYTF
CDR3nt: TGTGCCAGCAGTTTAGGACAGGGGTATGGCTACACCTTC
d_gene: TRBD1
j_gene: TRBJ1-2
abundance: NA
v_gene: TRBV27

CDR3aa: CASSRTGTYEQYF
CDR3nt: TGTGCCAGCAGTCGGACAGGGACCTACGAGCAGTACTTC
d_gene: TRBD1
j_gene: TRBJ2-7
abundance: NA
v_gene: TRBV5-4

CDR3aa: CASSATGTIINEQFF
CDR3nt: TGTGCCAGCAGTGCCACCGGGACTATCATCAATGAGCAGTTCTTC
d_gene: TRBD2
j_gene: TRBJ2-1
abundance: NA
v_gene: TRBV25-1

CDR3aa: CASSPPPQAFNTGELFF
CDR3nt: TGTGCCAGCTCCCCTCCACCACAAGCGTTCAACACCGGGGAGCTGTTTTTT
d_gene: NA
j_gene: TRBJ2-2
abundance: NA
v_gene: TRBV13

CDR3aa: CASSELGLRQPQHF
CDR3nt: TGTGCCAGCAGTGAACTGGGGCTGCGTCAGCCCCAGCATTTT
d_gene: NA
j_gene: TRBJ1-5
abundance: NA
v_gene: TRBV6-1

CDR3aa: CASSYPLGLADPSTDTQYF
CDR3nt: TGTGCCAGCAGCTACCCCCTGGGACTAGCCGATCCTAGCACAGATACGCAGTATTTT
d_gene: TRBD2
j_gene: TRBJ2-3
abundance: NA
v_gene: TRBV7-9

CDR3aa: CASRENRGNAYEQYF
CDR3nt: TGTGCCAGCAGGGAAAACAGGGGGAACGCCTACGAGCAGTACTTC
d_gene: TRBD1
j_gene: TRBJ2-7
abundance: NA
v_gene: TRBV28

CDR3aa: CASRGLASLEQFF
CDR3nt: TGTGCCAGCAGGGGACTAGCGAGCCTTGAGCAGTTCTTC
d_gene: TRBD2
j_gene: TRBJ2-1
abundance: NA
v_gene: TRBV27

CDR3aa: CASSLISGSLYEQYF
CDR3nt: TGCGCCAGCAGCTTGATTAGCGGGAGTTTATACGAGCAGTACTTC
d_gene: TRBD2
j_gene: TRBJ2-7
abundance: NA
v_gene: TRBV5-1

CDR3aa: CASSEISGTGREQYF
CDR3nt: TGTGCCAGCAGTGAAATTTCGGGGACAGGGCGAGAGCAGTACTTC
d_gene: TRBD1
j_gene: TRBJ2-7
abundance: once
v_gene: TRBV25-1

CDR3aa: CASKQGNTEAFF
CDR3nt: TGTGCCAGTAAACAGGGGAACACTGAAGCTTTCTTT
d_gene: NA
j_gene: TRBJ1-1
abundance: NA
v_gene: TRBV19

CDR3aa: CASRFNRFYGYTF
CDR3nt: TGTGCCAGCAGATTTAACAGGTTCTATGGCTACACCTTC
d_gene: NA
j_gene: TRBJ1-2
abundance: once
v_gene: TRBV27

CDR3aa: CATSRLKGDEQFF
CDR3nt: TGTGCCACTTCACGGCTCAAGGGGGATGAGCAGTTCTTC
d_gene: NA
j_gene: TRBJ2-1
abundance: NA
v_gene: TRBV18

CDR3aa: CASSYSGQGVSEAFF
CDR3nt: TGTGCCAGCAGTTACTCTGGACAGGGAGTATCTGAAGCTTTCTTT
d_gene: TRBD1
j_gene: TRBJ1-1
abundance: NA
v_gene: TRBV6-5

CDR3aa: CASSLNSNGQYF
CDR3nt: TGCGCCAGCAGCTTGAATTCCAACGGGCAGTACTTC
d_gene: NA
j_gene: TRBJ2-7
abundance: NA
v_gene: TRBV5-1

CDR3aa: CASSPETGMNTEAFF
CDR3nt: TGTGCCAGCAGCCCCGAGACAGGGATGAACACTGAAGCTTTCTTT
d_gene: TRBD1
j_gene: TRBJ1-1
abundance: NA
v_gene: TRBV5-4

CDR3aa: CASSAGTGTYEQYF
CDR3nt: TGTGCCAGCAGCGCTGGGACAGGGACCTACGAGCAGTACTTC
d_gene: TRBD1
j_gene: TRBJ2-7
abundance: NA
v_gene: TRBV11-2

CDR3aa: CASTRNTVVPTGEQYF
CDR3nt: TGCGCCAGCACCAGAAACACCGTAGTTCCAACGGGAGAGCAGTACTTC
d_gene: NA
j_gene: TRBJ2-7
abundance: NA
v_gene: TRBV5-1

CDR3aa: CASSDKTGGQPQHF
CDR3nt: TGTGCCAGCAGTGATAAGACAGGGGGTCAGCCCCAGCATTTT
d_gene: TRBD1
j_gene: TRBJ1-5
abundance: NA
v_gene: TRBV2

CDR3aa: CASSESDQPQHF
CDR3nt: TGTGCCAGCAGTGAAAGCGATCAGCCCCAGCATTTT
d_gene: NA
j_gene: TRBJ1-5
abundance: NA
v_gene: TRBV6-1

CDR3aa: CASSEGTGRGNTIYF
CDR3nt: TGCGCCAGCAGTGAGGGGACAGGGCGCGGAAACACCATATATTTT
d_gene: TRBD1
j_gene: TRBJ1-3
abundance: NA
v_gene: TRBV10-2

CDR3aa: CASSALATSYEQYF
CDR3nt: TGTGCCAGCAGTGCGCTAGCGACCTCCTACGAGCAGTACTTC
d_gene: NA
j_gene: TRBJ2-7
abundance: few
v_gene: TRBV6-1